These 22 T cell receptor beta chains were sequenced from one sample in a study of cytomegalovirus exposure and HLA in healthy donors. Assay: immunoSEQ multiplex PCR; the TCRdb copy retains only in-frame clones and omits some. This sample yields roughly 240,000 clones, of which around nine tenths are seen a single time; 2.6% belongs to the top ten. The sequenced sample was PBMCs. The receptors stem from a man between 18 and 29 years old in good health and CMV-seronegative.

The V and J genes are TRBV10-2 and TRBJ2-1, with 8 bases fitting TRBD2. V gave up 6 bases and J gave up 7 bases; unmatched junction bases: 8. The CDR3 is 14 residues long. Germline CDR1 is WSHSY and CDR2 is SAAADI. In DNA form, the CDR3 reads TGCGCCAGCAGCATTAGCGGGGCCTCGAATGAGCAGTTCTTC. This sequence encodes CASSISGASNEQFF.

V gene TRBV10-3 combines with J gene TRBJ1-1, with D perhaps matching TRBD1 (5 bases). Germline V gene sequence: CDR1 ENHRY, CDR2 SYGVKD. This CDR3 contains 13 residues. V lost 7 bases, J lost 1 base, and 10 bases lay in between. The CDR3 here is CAIMGPSNTEAFF. In nucleotides, the CDR3 is TGTGCCATCATGGGGCCCTCGAACACTGAAGCTTTCTTT.

J is TRBJ1-1 and V is TRBV27; 9 bases match TRBD1. This CDR3 spans 14 amino acids. The junction had 7 bases not matched to a gene; V was cut back by 2 bases and J by 9 bases. Germline V gives CDR1 MNHEY, CDR2 SMNVEV (reference sequence). This CDR3 is CASSLGTGRVKAFF. The DNA for the CDR3 is TGTGCCAGCAGTTTAGGGACAGGGAGGGTTAAAGCTTTCTTT.

In this sample, this clone turned up a few times. The CDR3, as DNA: TGCGCCAGCAGCTCCGGGGGGCCGAACACCGGGGAGCTGTTTTTT. It yields the protein CASSSGGPNTGELFF. This sequence joins TRBV5-1 and TRBJ2-2, with D possibly being TRBD2 (7 bases). The germline V gene has CDR1 SGHRS and CDR2 YFSETQ. Trimming cost V 3 bases and J 0 bases, with 9 bases left between them. This CDR3 has 15 amino acids.

The rearrangement uses TRBV27 and TRBJ2-7; 7 bases map to TRBD1. V lost 5 bases, J lost 3 bases, and 10 bases stayed unmatched. The germline gives CDR1 MNHEY, CDR2 SMNVEV (reference sequence). The CDR3 is 15 amino acids. The CDR3 protein is CASSPQMTGYYEQYF. Written as DNA, the CDR3 is TGTGCCAGCAGTCCCCAGATGACAGGGTACTACGAGCAGTACTTC.

The genes are TRBV12-5 and TRBJ1-2; 7 bases match TRBD1. The trim removed 0 bases at V and 6 bases at J, leaving 7 bases unmatched. The germline V gene encodes CDR1 LGHNT and CDR2 FRNRAP. The CDR3 totals 15 residues. CDR3 sequence reads: CASGLVSGQGDGYTF. The CDR3 bases are TGTGCTAGTGGTTTGGTATCGGGGCAGGGGGATGGCTACACCTTC.

The V gene is TRBV11-2, the J gene TRBJ2-2; maybe TRBD2 (8 bases). V was shortened by 2 bases and J by 10 bases, with 17 bases between the two germline ends. The germline gives CDR1 SGHAT, CDR2 FQNNGV. The CDR3 covers 15 residues. The CDR3 DNA reads as TGTGCCAGCAGCTTAACAGGGGCGCGGGGGGTGGAGCTGTTTTTT. Its protein product is CASSLTGARGVELFF.

This clone was counted a single time. The V call is TRBV4-1, the J call TRBJ2-4; no firm D call. This CDR3 has 16 residues. Germline CDR1 reads MGHRA; CDR2 reads YSYEKL. Trimming cost V 0 bases and J 7 bases, with 16 bases left between them. DNA for the CDR3: TGCGCCAGCAGCCAAGAGAGCAGCTGGTCCGGGAACATTCAGTACTTC. It specifies CASSQESSWSGNIQYF.

The V and J genes are TRBV1 and TRBJ2-7; the table gives TRBD1 as D, unverified against the DNA. TRBV1 is termed a pseudogene. The CDR3 extends over 15 amino acids. CDR3 nucleotide sequence: TGCACCAGCAGCCCAGCCGGGACAGGGACCTACGAGCAGTACTTC. It yields the protein CTSSPAGTGTYEQYF.

This rearrangement joins TRBV6-5 to TRBJ2-7; no clear D. Per the germline V gene, CDR1 is MNHEY and CDR2 is SVGAGI. This CDR3 has 15 residues. The V and J ends lost 0 bases and 2 bases respectively, with 11 bases between them. CDR3 DNA sequence: TGTGCCAGCAGTTACTCGCGGCTAGTAGCCTACGAGCAGTACTTC. Translation gives CASSYSRLVAYEQYF.

The rearrangement uses TRBV5-1 and TRBJ2-5, with 12 bases that match TRBD2. The CDR3 spans 15 residues. V was pared by 4 bases and J by 4 bases, with 5 bases of the junction left unmatched. Germline CDR1 reads SGHRS; CDR2 reads YFSETQ. The CDR3 DNA is TGCGCCAGCAGCGAGACTAGCGGGAGCGGAGAGACCCAGTACTTC. This gives the protein CASSETSGSGETQYF.

This clone was seen at least ten times. The chain joins TRBV9 to TRBJ1-2; 9 nucleotides agree with TRBD1. The CDR3 runs 16 residues. Trimming took 5 bases from V and 5 from J; bases not matched to a gene: 13. Germline values: CDR1 SGDLS, CDR2 YYNGEE. DNA of the CDR3: TGTGCCAGCAGTGCTCAACAGGGGGCATCCAGGTATGGCTACACCTTC. Its protein product is CASSAQQGASRYGYTF. Full variable domain (missing parts from reference TRBV9 and TRBJ1-2): DSGVTQTPKHLITATGQRVTLRCSPRSGDLSVYWYQQSLDQGLQFLIQYYNGEERAKGNILERFSAQQFPDLHSELNLSSLELGDSALYFCASSAQQGASRYGYTFGSGTRLTVV.

The chain links TRBV5-6 to TRBJ2-5; D is perhaps TRBD2 (6 bases). Looked up from germline, CDR1 is SGHDT and CDR2 is YYEEEE. The CDR3 is made up of 14 amino acids. The V end was cut by 2 bases, the J end by 9 bases, with 17 bases between. The CDR3: CASSFPGLSSPQYF. The CDR3 DNA reads as TGTGCCAGCAGCTTCCCGGGACTCTCGTCGCCCCAGTACTTC.

The chain carries TRBV29-1 and TRBJ2-2, with D possibly matching TRBD1 (5 bases). The CDR3 runs 15 residues. Germline CDR1 and CDR2: SQVTM and ANQGSEA. With 0 bases removed from V and 0 bases from J, the gap between germline ends came to 8 bases. CDR3 region: CSVEEQAPNTGELFF. The CDR3 DNA sequence: TGCAGCGTTGAAGAACAGGCCCCGAACACCGGGGAGCTGTTTTTT.

This clone has just a few counts. The rearrangement uses TRBV2 and TRBJ2-7; 8 positions agree with TRBD2. J was trimmed by 7 bases and V by 7 bases; bases with no gene match: 6. Germline V gives CDR1 SNHLY, CDR2 FYNNEI. The CDR3 has 12 amino acids. The CDR3: CASKRGLGEQYF. CDR3 nucleotides: TGTGCCAGCAAGCGGGGACTAGGGGAGCAGTACTTC. The entire variable domain, with the rest obtained from reference TRBV2 and TRBJ2-7, is as follows: EPEVTQTPSHQVTQMGQEVILRCVPISNHLYFYWYRQILGQKVEFLVSFYNNEISEKSEIFDDQFSVERPDGSNFTLKIRSTKLEDSAMYFCASKRGLGEQYFGPGTRLTVT.

Note on this clone: Other DNA variants within this sample encode the same CDR3. This chain joins TRBV7-9 and TRBJ2-7; possible D gene TRBD2, 5 bases. CDR3 length equals 12 residues. With 1 base removed from V and 6 bases from J, the gap between germline ends came to 7 bases. CDR1 and CDR2 from the germline V gene are SEHNR and FQNEAQ (reference sequence). CDR3 region: CASSLDAGEQYF. The DNA for the CDR3 is TGTGCCAGCAGCTTAGACGCGGGCGAGCAGTACTTC.

CDR3 DNA: TGTGCCAGCAGTGACCCTAGGGGGGGCCAAGAGACCCAGTACTTC. This codes for CASSDPRGGQETQYF. This sequence joins TRBV28 and TRBJ2-5, with TRBD2 as a possible D gene (7 bases). Trimming took off 5 bases at V and 1 base at J, with 14 bases between the two ends. There are 15 residues in the CDR3. Germline CDR1 MDHEN, CDR2 SYDVKM. The full variable domain, rest sourced from reference TRBV28 and TRBJ2-5, is DVKVTQSSRYLVKRTGEKVFLECVQDMDHENMFWYRQDPGLGLRLIYFSYDVKMKEKGDIPEGYSVSREKKERFSLILESASTNQTSMYLCASSDPRGGQETQYFGPGTRLLVL.

The chain employs TRBV4-3 and TRBJ2-3; TRBD2 matches at 10 bases. V dropped 0 bases and J dropped 2; count of bases not matched to a gene: 8. The CDR3 runs 18 residues. The germline gives CDR1 LGHNA, CDR2 YSLEER. The CDR3: CASSQDRALAGDTDTQYF. The CDR3 bases are TGCGCCAGCAGCCAAGATCGAGCGCTAGCGGGAGACACAGATACGCAGTATTTT.

The V call is TRBV30, the J call TRBJ2-7; tentatively, D is TRBD1 (6 bases). Per the germline V gene, CDR1 is GTSNPN and CDR2 is SVGIG (reference sequence). The CDR3 has 13 amino acids. The V end lost 2 bases, the J end lost 3 bases, and 11 bases lay between the germline ends. For the CDR3, the DNA is TGTGCCTGGAGTCCAGAGGGGGACTACGAGCAGTACTTC. Translated: CAWSPEGDYEQYF.

The chain uses TRBV19 and TRBJ1-1; TRBD1 aligns across 9 bases. The CDR3 loop spans 18 amino acids. Germline V gives CDR1 LNHDA, CDR2 SQIVND (reference sequence). Trimming took 5 bases from V and 1 from J; bases not matched to a gene: 14. As DNA, the CDR3 is TGTGCCAGTAGTCAACGCTTGACAGGGGGAGGACAGAACACTGAAGCTTTCTTT. Protein sequence: CASSQRLTGGGQNTEAFF.

CDR3 sequence (DNA): TGTGCCAGCAGGGCAGGGTTGAACACTGAAGCTTTCTTT. Its protein product is CASRAGLNTEAFF. The chain joins TRBV6-4 to TRBJ1-1, with D perhaps TRBD1 (5 bases). This CDR3 has 13 residues. Germline-derived CDR1 and CDR2 are MRHNA and SNTAGT. Trimming took off 6 bases at V and 0 bases at J, with 8 bases between the two ends.

V and J are TRBV12-5 and TRBJ2-3, with D perhaps matching TRBD2 (6 bases). The V gene's germline CDR1 is LGHNT and CDR2 FRNRAP. The CDR3 is made up of 13 amino acids. V was trimmed by 3 bases and J by 11 bases, leaving 15 bases between them. CDR3 residues: CASGFEVGRMQYF. For the CDR3, the DNA is TGTGCTAGTGGTTTTGAGGTGGGGAGGATGCAGTATTTT. The whole variable domain, remainder taken from reference TRBV12-5 and TRBJ2-3, is DARVTQTPRHKVTEMGQEVTMRCQPILGHNTVFWYRQTMMQGLELLAYFRNRAPLDDSGMPKDRFSAEMPDATLATLKIQPSEPRDSAVYFCASGFEVGRMQYFGPGTRLTVL.